This TCR beta chain was retrieved from a study of blood T cells in healthy people across ages. Every sample had a minimum of 6.5 million PBMCs isolated. Using a J-beta primer mix together with a sample-barcoded 5' primer, a second PCR was run for roughly 6 to 12 cycles. TCRdb reprocessed the 5' RACE reads with MiXCR, giving one entry per CDR3 protein. The profile covers about a million distinct CDR3 sequences, with 35% to 40% appearing a single time and about an eighth taken by the ten largest. A word on this clonotype: Its antigen is unknown. The germline gene is not matched at one end of the junction; a read error may be the cause.

This CDR3 has 16 amino acids. Overall study findings and caveats: It was held that the diversity estimates obtained from one million T cells were underestimates. Changes in expanded clonotypes were possibly confounded, as the CMV status of donors was unknown.

V gene TRBV12-3 or TRBV12-4 combines with J gene TRBJ1-5; no definite D call. The material sequenced was blood. This TCR came from a man aged 18-30 years in good health. CDR3 DNA sequence: TGTGCCAGCAGTTTGGGTAGTCGACGGAAAAATCGGCCCCAGCATTTT. Encoded protein: CASSLGSRRKNRPQHF.